This T cell receptor (beta chain) is from a study of regulatory T cells in long-lasting Graves disease. The study's findings and limits: Persistent Graves' patients showed less TCR diversity than newly diagnosed patients showed. Blood alone, not thyroid tissue, was studied.

With respect to this clonotype: Antigen specificity is unknown.

Time point denoted: persistent/refractory GD, antithyroid drugs over 5 years with positive TRAb. PBMC-derived RNA was used for the TCR library. Graves' disease diagnosis used American Thyroid Association guidelines. The patients were enrolled through endocrinology in Xi'an, China. The V gene lost 5 bases and the J gene lost 3 bases, with 19 bases spanning the gap. Germline values: CDR1 SEHNR, CDR2 FQNEAQ (reference sequence). The CDR3 contains 17 residues. Assembly of TCR beta libraries relied on iRepertoire HTBI primers together with Arm-PCR of CDR3 regions. A single record per CDR3 protein comes from TCRdb applying MiXCR to the multiplex PCR reads. The sample has around 450,000 distinct CDR3 sequences, 20% to 25% seen once.

This chain connects TRBV7-9 to TRBJ2-2, with D tentatively TRBD2 (6 bases). The receptor was derived from a female donor with Graves disease. Sequenced here: peripheral blood mononuclear cells (PBMCs), sampled when the disease was refractory, from a patient treated with antithyroid drugs. This CDR3 is CASSQKLALEDTGELFF. CDR3 coding DNA: TGTGCCAGCAGCCAAAAACTAGCCTTGGAGGACACCGGGGAGCTGTTTTTT.